Sequencing of this T cell receptor (beta chain) was carried out in a study of response to subunit inactivated influenza vaccine. V shed 0 bases and J shed 5 bases, with 14 bases lying between them. This CDR3 spans 15 amino acids. CDR1 and CDR2 from the germline V gene are SGHVS and FNYEAQ. One entry per CDR3 protein results from TCRdb running MiXCR on the RT-PCR reads. Of hundreds of thousands of distinct CDR3 sequences listed, about 7.6% are singletons. Notes on the study in general: There was a suggestion from the authors that each seasonal influenza vaccination recruits few new T cells.

This clonotype was detected a few times. What it binds is not known. The sequence came from a man aged 50-75 years who received an inactivated influenza vaccine. The chain couples TRBV7-6 to TRBJ2-7, with D possibly matching TRBD2 (6 bases). The sequenced sample was PBMCs from blood, obtained around 25 months after vaccination. Here the CDR3 DNA reads TGTGCCAGCAGCTTAGCGCTTAGACTAGACGACGAGCAGTACTTC. Protein product: CASSLALRLDDEQYF.